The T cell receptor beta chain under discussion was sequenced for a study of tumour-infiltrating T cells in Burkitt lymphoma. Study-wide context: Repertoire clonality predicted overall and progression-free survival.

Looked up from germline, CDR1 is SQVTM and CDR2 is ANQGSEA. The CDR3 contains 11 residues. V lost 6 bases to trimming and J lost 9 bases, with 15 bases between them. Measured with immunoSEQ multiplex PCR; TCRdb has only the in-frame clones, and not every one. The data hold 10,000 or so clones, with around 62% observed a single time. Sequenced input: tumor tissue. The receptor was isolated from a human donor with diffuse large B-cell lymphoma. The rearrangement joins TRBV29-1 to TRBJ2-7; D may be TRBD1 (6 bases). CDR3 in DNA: TGCAGCGTGGACACAGGGCAGAGGCAGTACTTC. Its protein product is CSVDTGQRQYF.